These 17 T cell receptor beta chains share one sample of origin, sequenced in a study of T cell changes during pregnancy in multiple sclerosis. Assay used: immunoSEQ multiplex PCR; TCRdb lists only in-frame clones, some missing. The table has 50,000 to 65,000 clones, 80% to 95% seen once. The sample here was peripheral blood, taken in the first trimester of pregnancy. The origin of the receptors is a female donor with multiple sclerosis, enrolled in a pregnancy study.

The chain carries TRBV7-2 and TRBJ1-6, with D perhaps TRBD1 (6 bases). The germline V and J ends were trimmed by 5 bases and 7 bases, with 18 bases remaining between them. In germline, CDR1 is SGHTA, CDR2 FQGNSA. This CDR3 has 16 amino acids. CDR3 residues: CASSAQTGRGNSPLHF. Here the CDR3 DNA reads TGTGCCAGCAGCGCACAGACAGGAAGGGGGAATTCACCCCTCCACTTT.

This rearrangement joins TRBV5-1 to TRBJ1-1; 10 bases agree with TRBD1. V dropped 4 bases and J dropped 0; count of bases not matched to a gene: 3. Germline loops: CDR1 SGHRS, CDR2 YFSETQ. The CDR3 extends over 15 amino acids. The CDR3 sequence: CASSAGTGVNTEAFF. As DNA, the CDR3 is TGCGCCAGCAGCGCTGGGACAGGGGTGAACACTGAAGCTTTCTTT. Together with reference TRBV5-1 and TRBJ1-1, the CDR3 gives the full variable domain: KAGVTQTPRYLIKTRGQQVTLSCSPISGHRSVSWYQQTPGQGLQFLFEYFSETQRNKGNFPGRFSGRQFSNSRSEMNVSTLELGDSALYLCASSAGTGVNTEAFFGQGTRLTVV.

The chain's CDR3 is CASSYKRGVSEQFF. In DNA form, the CDR3 reads TGTGCCAGCAGCTACAAGCGGGGGGTGAGTGAGCAGTTCTTC. This chain joins TRBV6-6 and TRBJ2-1, with TRBD2 matching over 9 bases. The CDR3 runs to 14 residues. CDR1 is MNHNY and CDR2 is SVGAGI in the germline V gene (reference sequence). J was trimmed by 9 bases and V by 6 bases; bases with no gene match: 9.

The V call is TRBV7-2, the J call TRBJ1-2, with 7 bases matching TRBD1. J lost 4 bases, V lost 6 bases, and 5 bases had no gene match. The CDR3 spans 13 residues. Germline CDR1 SGHTA, CDR2 FQGNSA. The CDR3 region is CASRTTGAYGYTF. The CDR3 region has the DNA TGTGCCAGCAGGACAACAGGGGCCTATGGCTACACCTTC.

The CDR3 spells CASSLGQGVRKLFF. The CDR3 DNA sequence: TGTGCCAGCAGCTTGGGACAGGGGGTTCGGAAACTGTTTTTT. The gene calls are TRBV7-8 and TRBJ1-4, with 11 bases identical to TRBD1. Germline V gene lookup returns CDR1 SGHVS and CDR2 FQNEAQ. CDR3 length: 14 residues. The ends lost 3 bases at V and 11 bases at J; junction bases unmatched: 5. Full variable domain (outside the CDR3, taken from reference TRBV7-8 and TRBJ1-4): GAGVSQSPRYKVAKRGQDVALRCDPISGHVSLFWYQQALGQGPEFLTYFQNEAQLDKSGLPSDRFFAERPEGSVSTLKIQRTQQEDSAVYLCASSLGQGVRKLFFGSGTQLSVL.

The rearrangement links TRBV6-6 to TRBJ1-5; TRBD1 matches at 7 bases. CDR1 is MNHNY and CDR2 is SVGAGI in the germline V gene (reference sequence). The length of the CDR3 is 16 residues. V lost 4 bases, J lost 3 bases, and 9 bases stayed unmatched. DNA of the CDR3: TGTGCCAGCAGTTTGGGACGACAGGGTTTCAATCAGCCCCAGCATTTT. Its protein is CASSLGRQGFNQPQHF.

The V and J genes are TRBV7-8 and TRBJ2-3; the D is unclear. From germline, CDR1 is SGHVS and CDR2 FQNEAQ. This CDR3 is built from 15 residues. The V end was cut by 5 bases, the J end by 5 bases, with 17 bases between. In nucleotides, the CDR3 is TGTGCCAGCAGCCTGGCGGATTCGCTCAGAGATACGCAGTATTTT. It yields the protein CASSLADSLRDTQYF.

This clone was found a few times. This chain links TRBV7-9 with TRBJ2-3; 12 bases fit TRBD2. Germline V gene sequence: CDR1 SEHNR, CDR2 FQNEAQ (reference sequence). Unmatched junction bases numbered 5, after V lost 5 bases and J lost 2 bases. CDR3 size: 16 residues. The CDR3 nucleotides are TGTGCCAGCAGCCCCCGGACTAGCGGGGACACAGATACGCAGTATTTT. Translating it yields CASSPRTSGDTDTQYF.

The chain couples TRBV7-6 to TRBJ2-3, with 8 bases matching TRBD2. CDR3 size: 15 residues. The germline V gene encodes CDR1 SGHVS and CDR2 FNYEAQ. V shed 4 bases and J 4 bases; nucleotides not matched to a gene: 7. DNA of the CDR3: TGTGCCAGCAGCTCGATAGCGGGGCCCCCAGATACGCAGTATTTT. Translating it yields CASSSIAGPPDTQYF.

The chain combines TRBV27 with TRBJ2-2; possible D gene TRBD2, 5 bases. Per the germline V gene, CDR1 is MNHEY and CDR2 is SMNVEV (reference sequence). Between the trimmed V and J ends, which lost 4 bases and 5 bases, there was a span of 17 bases. This CDR3 has 16 residues. The CDR3 loop is CASSSGGGLITGELFF. For the CDR3, the DNA is TGTGCCAGCAGTTCCGGCGGAGGACTTATAACCGGGGAGCTGTTTTTT.

The chain employs TRBV7-3 and TRBJ1-1, with 7 bases that match TRBD1. V was pared by 5 bases and J by 0 bases, with 6 bases of the junction left unmatched. This CDR3 is 15 amino acids long. From germline, CDR1 is SGHTA and CDR2 FQGTGA. The CDR3 sequence is CASSTAGGLNTEAFF. CDR3 bases: TGTGCCAGCAGCACAGCAGGGGGGTTGAACACTGAAGCTTTCTTT.

V is TRBV6-5 and J is TRBJ2-1, with TRBD2 matching over 11 bases. V dropped 2 bases and J dropped 5; count of bases not matched to a gene: 2. Germline V gives CDR1 MNHEY, CDR2 SVGAGI. CDR3 length: 15 residues. The CDR3, as DNA: TGTGCCAGCAGTTACGGGACTAGCGGCCACAATGAGCAGTTCTTC. It yields the protein CASSYGTSGHNEQFF.

V usage is TRBV28 and J usage is TRBJ1-1; no clear D. Germline V gene lookup returns CDR1 MDHEN and CDR2 SYDVKM. Trimming pared 3 bases from V and 0 bases from J, leaving 8 bases between. CDR3 length: 14 residues. CDR3 loop: CASSLPTLNTEAFF. As DNA, the CDR3 is TGTGCCAGCAGTTTGCCGACACTGAACACTGAAGCTTTCTTT.

The gene calls are TRBV18 and TRBJ2-1, with 7 bases that match TRBD1. Per the germline V gene, CDR1 is KGHSH and CDR2 is LQKENI. Unmatched junction bases numbered 2, after V lost 6 bases and J lost 3 bases. The CDR3 length is 13 residues. The CDR3 sequence: CASSRTGYNEQFF. The CDR3 coding sequence is TGTGCCAGCTCTCGGACAGGCTACAATGAGCAGTTCTTC.

The chain joins TRBV15 to TRBJ2-2; D is unresolved. With 0 bases removed from V and 2 bases from J, the gap between germline ends came to 4 bases. CDR1 is LNHNV, CDR2 YYDKDF, per germline (reference sequence). The CDR3 has 14 residues. CDR3 DNA: TGTGCCACCAGCAGAGATCCTAACACCGGGGAGCTGTTTTTT. It specifies CATSRDPNTGELFF. The full variable domain, in which reference TRBV15 and TRBJ2-2 provide the parts outside the CDR3, is DAMVIQNPRYQVTQFGKPVTLSCSQTLNHNVMYWYQQKSSQAPKLLFHYYDKDFNNEADTPDNFQSRRPNTSFCFLDIRSPGLGDTAMYLCATSRDPNTGELFFGEGSRLTVL.

The gene calls are TRBV30 and TRBJ1-1; TRBD1 is a possible D gene (6 bases). The V end was cut by 4 bases, the J end by 6 bases, with 15 bases between. In germline, CDR1 is GTSNPN, CDR2 SVGIG (reference sequence). The CDR3 is made up of 13 amino acids. The CDR3 region is CAWNRGQWAEAFF. In nucleotides, the CDR3 is TGTGCCTGGAACCGAGGACAGTGGGCTGAAGCTTTCTTT.

The genes are TRBV5-6 and TRBJ1-5, with D perhaps TRBD1 (6 bases). V was shortened by 3 bases and J by 3 bases, with 13 bases between the two germline ends. This CDR3 comprises 15 residues. Per the germline V gene, CDR1 is SGHDT and CDR2 is YYEEEE. This CDR3 is CASSSQGRYNQPQHF. The CDR3 DNA sequence: TGTGCCAGCAGCTCACAGGGACGATACAATCAGCCCCAGCATTTT.